The T cell receptor beta chain described here comes from a study of shared clonotypes between healthy human individuals. The method was immunoSEQ multiplex PCR; TCRdb's version includes in-frame clones alone and lacks a portion of them. The table lists 470,000 or so clones, around 85% of them singletons, with roughly an eighth in the top ten. It was around 100 million PBMCs that unsorted samples used for genomic DNA. This CDR3 is built from 16 residues. The V gene end was trimmed by 2 bases and the J gene end by 1 base; junction bases not matched to a gene: 4. The germline gives CDR1 SGHTA, CDR2 FQGTGA.

The gene calls are TRBV7-3 and TRBJ2-5; 10 bases are shared with TRBD2. Source material: PBMCs. The clonotype comes from a woman aged 40 to 50 in good health. Some clones in this sample may be carry-over from other donors' samples. DNA of the CDR3: TGTGCCAGCAGCTTAGGGGCTAGCGGGGGCCAAGAGACCCAGTACTTC. It is translated as CASSLGASGGQETQYF.